The clone carrying this T cell receptor beta chain was found a few times. The antigen remains undetermined. Isolated RNA was reverse transcribed into cDNA used as the sequencing template. The table came from immunoSEQ multiplex PCR; TCRdb's copy has only in-frame clones and leaves some out. Here the sample spans some 200,000 clones, 58% being singletons. Treatment here: oral pan-JAK inhibitor, 5-10 mg twice daily. Collected material from alopecia areata patients comprised lesional scalp punch biopsies and peripheral blood. The sample belongs to a study of CD8+ T cells in alopecia areata. Study details: Treatment with tofacitinib (6 to 18 months) was followed by 6 months off drug. Study conclusions and caveats: Amid tofacitinib therapy, many expanded lesional clones stayed present in scalp and blood.

The length of the CDR3 is 13 residues. Germline trimming cut 5 bases from V and 2 bases from J; bases unmatched to any gene: 3. The germline gives CDR1 SQVTM, CDR2 ANQGSEA. This TCR derives from a human donor with alopecia areata. The sequencing used CD8+ T cells sorted from blood, collected at week 24, from a patient treated with tofacitinib. The rearrangement links TRBV29-1 to TRBJ1-2, with 9 bases that match TRBD1. The CDR3: CSVRTGVNYGYTF. The CDR3 DNA reads as TGCAGCGTTCGGACAGGGGTAAACTATGGCTACACCTTC.